Described below is a single T cell receptor (beta chain) sequence and its context. Its antigen is still unknown. These data come from a study of cytomegalovirus exposure and HLA in healthy donors. Broader study findings: Highly shared variants forming one cluster were likely a sequencing artifact. TCR beta sequences numbering 15,000 to 20,000 were associated with HLA alleles at 0.05 false discovery rate in a later analysis. Sequencing depth roughly uniform across donors was assumed in presence/absence analyses.

Use of 60 Vbeta and 13 Jbeta primers characterized the PCR. The repertoire was sequenced with immunoSEQ multiplex PCR; TCRdb's copy has only in-frame clones and lacks some. Among 75,000 to 95,000 clones listed, 69% were seen once. Germline CDR1 reads KGHSH; CDR2 reads LQKENI. Trimming at V came to 6 bases and at J to 4 bases, leaving 2 bases not matched to a gene. The CDR3 sequence is 13 residues long. Among the donors, all were healthy bone marrow donors. The chain is built from TRBV18 and TRBJ1-1; 10 bases line up with TRBD1. The clonotype comes from a man aged 50-60 years in good health and CMV-seronegative. Sequencing was performed on PBMCs. CDR3 loop: CASSRTGGTEAFF. CDR3 sequence (DNA): TGTGCCAGCTCTCGGACAGGGGGCACTGAAGCTTTCTTT.